Following are 28 T cell receptor beta chains from one sample sequenced in a study of quantifying T cell responses using KT2 cells. Whole-study context: cDNA was made from DNase-treated RNA using alpha and beta constant primers.

An oligo carrying a UMI was ligated to the cDNA 3' end. First-round PCR used around 4 cycles and beta primers RC1.1 and RC1.2 covering TRBC1 and TRBC2. TCRdb called the UMI-ligation and nested PCR reads again in MiXCR, with one record for every CDR3 protein. The data show roughly 50,000 distinct CDR3 sequences, with roughly an eighth seen just once and around a tenth held by the top ten. The sample taken for sequencing was PBMCs spiked with cells of the T cell clone KT2. The receptor source for this set is a human donor.

This clonotype was seen more than once but under ten times. DNA of the CDR3: TGTGCCAGCAGTGGGTTGTCGGACAGGGGATACGAGCAGTACTTC. This codes for CASSGLSDRGYEQYF. The V and J genes are TRBV2 and TRBJ2-7; TRBD1 aligns across 9 bases. The CDR3 consists of 15 residues. From germline, CDR1 is SNHLY and CDR2 FYNNEI. V lost 4 bases to trimming and J lost 4 bases; unmatched junction nucleotides: 8. Drawing the rest from reference TRBV2 and TRBJ2-7, the complete variable domain is EPEVTQTPSHQVTQMGQEVILRCVPISNHLYFYWYRQILGQKVEFLVSFYNNEISEKSEIFDDQFSVERPDGSNFTLKIRSTKLEDSAMYFCASSGLSDRGYEQYFGPGTRLTVT.

This clonotype was seen ten or more times. The chain carries TRBV5-1 and TRBJ2-1; 8 bases are a match to TRBD2. CDR3 length: 19 residues. V trimming: 0 bases; J trimming: 6 bases; junction bases outside the gene matches: 17. The germline V gene has CDR1 SGHRS and CDR2 YFSETQ. For the CDR3, the DNA is TGCGCCAGCAGCTTGGCCGTAAGCTTGGCGGGAGGAGCTCTCAATGAGCAGTTCTTC. It codes for CASSLAVSLAGGALNEQFF.

Ten or more counts support this clonotype. The genes are TRBV7-2 and TRBJ2-7; D unresolved. The CDR3 runs to 13 residues. Trimming took off 6 bases at V and 0 bases at J, with 9 bases between the two ends. CDR1 is SGHTA and CDR2 is FQGNSA in the germline V gene. The DNA of the CDR3 is TGTGCCAGCAGTGAAGGGTACTCCTACGAGCAGTACTTC. This sequence encodes CASSEGYSYEQYF. The full variable domain, rest sourced from reference TRBV7-2 and TRBJ2-7, is GAGVSQSPSNKVTEKGKDVELRCDPISGHTALYWYRQSLGQGLEFLIYFQGNSAPDKSGLPSDRFSAERTGGSVSTLTIQRTQQEDSAVYLCASSEGYSYEQYFGPGTRLTVT.

The chain carries TRBV14 and TRBJ1-1, with unresolved D. The V and J ends lost 1 base and 5 bases respectively, with 11 bases between them. Germline V CDR1 and CDR2: SGHDN, FVKESK. This CDR3 has 14 amino acids. CDR3 coding DNA: TGTGCCAGCAGCCAAGTTGGAATAAGAACTGAAGCTTTCTTT. Protein product: CASSQVGIRTEAFF.

In this sample, this clonotype turned up many times. The chain is built from TRBV9 and TRBJ2-3; tentatively, D is TRBD2 (6 bases). V was pared by 5 bases and J by 4 bases, with 14 bases between. CDR3 length equals 14 residues. Per germline, CDR1 SGDLS and CDR2 YYNGEE. For the CDR3, the DNA is TGTGCCAGCAGTAGACTAGTATGGCCAGATACGCAGTATTTT. Amino acids: CASSRLVWPDTQYF.

This clonotype has a handful of counts. This chain joins TRBV4-1 and TRBJ2-6; 7 nucleotides align to TRBD1. J gave up 0 bases and V 4 bases, and 15 bases lay outside the gene matches. The CDR3 is made up of 20 amino acids. CDR1 and CDR2 (germline): MGHRA, YSYEKL. For the CDR3, the DNA is TGCGCCAGCAGCCCCCGAAGGGGGCCTGCATGCCTCTCTGGGGCCAACGTCCTGACTTTC. Encoded protein: CASSPRRGPACLSGANVLTF.

This rearrangement joins TRBV29-1 to TRBJ1-5; 10 nucleotides match TRBD1. Germline assignment: CDR1 SQVTM and CDR2 ANQGSEA. Trimming removed 6 bases from V and 8 bases from J; junction bases left unmatched: 10. The CDR3 runs 14 residues. The chain's CDR3 is CSVTGGAPGEPQHF. The DNA for the CDR3 is TGCAGCGTGACAGGGGGCGCCCCAGGAGAGCCCCAGCATTTT.

This clonotype was observed a handful of times. The chain recombines TRBV11-2 with TRBJ1-4, with TRBD1 as a possible D gene (5 bases). The germline V gene has CDR1 SGHAT and CDR2 FQNNGV. The CDR3 is made up of 15 amino acids. Trimming pared 3 bases from V and 3 bases from J, leaving 11 bases between. The CDR3 DNA reads TGTGCCAGCAGCTTCACAGGTCTTTCTAATGAAAAACTGTTTTTT. It yields the protein CASSFTGLSNEKLFF.

The chain recombines TRBV7-1 with TRBJ2-7; TRBD1 aligns across 7 bases. TRBV7-1 is known as an ORF, though its function is uncertain. With 6 bases clipped from V and 3 bases from J, the junction kept 8 bases outside the gene matches. The CDR3 consists of 14 residues. The CDR3 bases are TGTGCCAGCAGTCCAGCCTCAGGGGGCTACGAGCAGTACTTC. Encoded protein: CASSPASGGYEQYF.

The chain employs TRBV27 and TRBJ1-5; 8 nucleotides line up with TRBD1. The germline gives CDR1 MNHEY, CDR2 SMNVEV (reference sequence). Trimming took 6 bases from V and 7 from J; bases not matched to a gene: 14. This CDR3 comprises 16 residues. CDR3 nucleotides: TGTGCCAGCAGCCCCCTAGGACAGGGAGGTTTGCAGCCCCAGCATTTT. It specifies CASSPLGQGGLQPQHF.

The rearrangement uses TRBV30 and TRBJ2-7; the D gene is possibly TRBD2 (5 bases). CDR1 is GTSNPN and CDR2 is SVGIG in the germline V gene (reference sequence). The CDR3 consists of 13 residues. V lost 0 bases, J lost 3 bases, and 9 bases lay in between. For the CDR3, the DNA is TGTGCCTGGAGTGTACCGGACTTCTACGAGCAGTACTTC. Protein sequence: CAWSVPDFYEQYF.

This chain joins TRBV19 and TRBJ2-5, with 8 positions matching TRBD1. The germline gives CDR1 LNHDA, CDR2 SQIVND (reference sequence). This CDR3 spans 13 amino acids. The V gene end was trimmed by 5 bases and the J gene end by 5 bases; junction bases not matched to a gene: 4. This chain's CDR3 is CASSPWTGETQYF. The DNA for the CDR3 is TGTGCCAGTAGTCCCTGGACAGGGGAGACCCAGTACTTC.

The chain employs TRBV6-6 and TRBJ1-2; 9 bases are shared with TRBD1. V shed 0 bases, J shed 6 bases, and the junction held 2 bases outside the gene matches. The CDR3 has 14 residues. The germline V gene has CDR1 MNHNY and CDR2 SVGAGI (reference sequence). CDR3 in amino acids: CASSYSDRGNGYTF. CDR3 sequence (DNA): TGTGCCAGCAGTTACTCCGACAGGGGGAATGGCTACACCTTC.

The chain links TRBV6-2 or TRBV6-3 to TRBJ1-5; D is undetermined. V lost 1 base and J lost 4, with 5 bases in between. Germline V gives CDR1 MNHEY, CDR2 SVGEGT. CDR3 length: 13 residues. CDR3 loop: CASSYWGNQPQHF. The CDR3 DNA sequence: TGTGCCAGCAGTTACTGGGGTAATCAGCCCCAGCATTTT.

This clonotype was seen many times. One end of the junction is discordant with germline, which a read error may explain. The CDR3, as DNA: TGCAGCGTTGAAAGGGGGCCCCAAGGGACCCAGTACTTC. Protein sequence: CSVERGPQGTQYF. The chain couples TRBV29-1 to TRBJ2-5; 7 positions agree with TRBD1. Germline lookup yields CDR1 SQVTM and CDR2 ANQGSEA. CDR3 length equals 13 residues. Full variable domain (rest looked up from reference TRBV29-1 and TRBJ2-5): SAVISQKPSRDICQRGTSLTIQCQVDSQVTMMFWYRQQPGQSLTLIATANQGSEATYESGFVIDKFPISRPNLTFSTLTVSNMSPEDSSIYLCSVERGPQGTQYFGPGTRLLVL.

The V call is TRBV20-1, the J call TRBJ2-7; D may be TRBD2 (6 bases). The germline V and J ends were trimmed by 3 bases and 5 bases, with 11 bases remaining between them. The CDR3 runs 12 residues. Germline V CDR1 and CDR2: DFQATT, SNEGSKA (reference sequence). Here the CDR3 DNA reads TGCAGTGCTAGCGGGAGTAGCGACGAGCAGTACTTC. Amino acids: CSASGSSDEQYF.

The chain is built from TRBV18 and TRBJ2-6; D gene uncertain. The germline gives CDR1 KGHSH, CDR2 LQKENI. The ends were cut back, 1 base at V and 2 bases at J, with 9 bases in the middle. The CDR3 spans 16 residues. CDR3 region: CASSPRTPTGANVLTF. CDR3 nucleotides: TGTGCCAGCTCACCACGTACCCCCACTGGGGCCAACGTCCTGACTTTC.

CDR3 DNA sequence: TGTGCCAGCAGCTTAGCTGGACAGAAAGAGTATGGCTACACCTTC. Amino acids: CASSLAGQKEYGYTF. This rearrangement joins TRBV11-1 to TRBJ1-2, with a possible D match to TRBD1 (6 bases). CDR1 and CDR2 (germline): SGHAT, FQDESV (reference sequence). The CDR3 is 15 amino acids. The ends were cut back, 0 bases at V and 5 bases at J, with 13 bases in the middle.

This clonotype occurred a few times. The rearrangement uses TRBV5-4 and TRBJ1-2, with 7 bases matching TRBD1. CDR3 length equals 14 residues. With V trimmed by 4 bases and J by 5 bases, 8 bases remained unmatched. Per germline, CDR1 SGHNT and CDR2 YYREEE (reference sequence). The CDR3 region has the DNA TGTGCCAGCAGCGGAAAGGGGGCGAAGTATGGCTACACCTTC. This encodes CASSGKGAKYGYTF.

The V call is TRBV4-3, the J call TRBJ2-1; possible D gene TRBD2, 6 bases. V gave up 4 bases and J gave up 6 bases, with 16 bases separating them. This CDR3 contains 15 residues. In germline, CDR1 is LGHNA, CDR2 YSLEER. CDR3 coding DNA: TGCGCCAGCAGCCCCAGGGCTAGCGTAGGCAATGAGCAGTTCTTC. The encoded protein is CASSPRASVGNEQFF.

This chain joins TRBV2 and TRBJ2-5; 9 bases fit TRBD2. The length of the CDR3 is 16 residues. Germline CDR1 reads SNHLY; CDR2 reads FYNNEI. Losses at the gene ends were 4 bases for V and 5 bases for J; bases not matched to a gene: 11. Here the CDR3 reads CASSAAGGRASETQYF. The CDR3, as DNA: TGTGCCAGCAGTGCGGCGGGCGGGAGGGCCTCGGAGACCCAGTACTTC.

This chain uses TRBV7-9 with TRBJ1-1; 7 bases line up with TRBD1. Trimming at V came to 2 bases and at J to 1 base, leaving 1 base not matched to a gene. CDR1 and CDR2 (germline): SEHNR, FQNEAQ (reference sequence). The CDR3 contains 14 residues. The CDR3 bases are TGTGCCAGCAGCTTACGGGACAGGAACACTGAAGCTTTCTTT. It encodes CASSLRDRNTEAFF.

The chain joins TRBV7-8 to TRBJ2-7; D may be TRBD1 (5 bases). This CDR3 region has 13 residues. Trimming left V 1 base short and J 2 bases short, with 6 bases between. Per germline, CDR1 SGHVS and CDR2 FQNEAQ. The CDR3 nucleotides are TGTGCCAGCAGCTTAGGGACACCCTACGAGCAGTACTTC. This sequence encodes CASSLGTPYEQYF. The complete variable domain, with remaining parts taken from reference TRBV7-8 and TRBJ2-7, reads GAGVSQSPRYKVAKRGQDVALRCDPISGHVSLFWYQQALGQGPEFLTYFQNEAQLDKSGLPSDRFFAERPEGSVSTLKIQRTQQEDSAVYLCASSLGTPYEQYFGPGTRLTVT.

This clonotype was recorded at least ten times. The chain combines TRBV20-1 with TRBJ1-2; D is undetermined. V lost 2 bases, J lost 5 bases, and 12 bases lay in between. The CDR3 length is 13 residues. Looked up from germline, CDR1 is DFQATT and CDR2 is SNEGSKA (reference sequence). Here the CDR3 reads CSARSPDWYGYTF. CDR3 nucleotide sequence: TGCAGTGCTAGATCCCCGGATTGGTATGGCTACACCTTC.

This clonotype was observed at least ten times. V usage is TRBV6-1 and J usage is TRBJ2-3, with D possibly matching TRBD1 (6 bases). Looked up from germline, CDR1 is MNHNS and CDR2 is SASEGT. V was cut by 5 bases and J by 0 bases, with 18 bases left in between. The CDR3 loop spans 17 amino acids. CDR3 DNA: TGTGCCAGCAGTACCCGGACAGTTATCTCTAGCACAGATACGCAGTATTTT. Protein product: CASSTRTVISSTDTQYF.

In this sample, this clonotype turned up many times. The rearrangement joins TRBV7-6 to TRBJ2-6; D remains ambiguous. Germline V lookup: CDR1 SGHVS, CDR2 FNYEAQ. V shed 8 bases and J shed 1 base, with 15 bases lying between them. CDR3 length equals 16 residues. Written as DNA, the CDR3 is TGTGCCAGCCGTCCTAATAAGGGTTCTGGGGCCAACGTCCTGACTTTC. Residues: CASRPNKGSGANVLTF.

This clonotype came up many times. The rearrangement joins TRBV12-3 or TRBV12-4 to TRBJ2-7; D gene uncertain. Trimming shortened V by 10 bases and J by 0 bases, and 16 bases separated the two germline ends. This CDR3 has 14 residues. CDR3 residues: CATRVGYASYEQYF. The DNA of the CDR3 is TGTGCCACCCGGGTTGGTTATGCCTCCTACGAGCAGTACTTC.

The chain combines TRBV4-1 with TRBJ1-1; D is unclear. Trimming left V 0 bases short and J 1 base short, with 3 bases between. This CDR3 spans 13 amino acids. CDR1 MGHRA and CDR2 YSYEKL come from the germline V gene. This CDR3 reads CASSQDKNTEAFF. The DNA of the CDR3 is TGCGCCAGCAGCCAAGACAAGAACACTGAAGCTTTCTTT.